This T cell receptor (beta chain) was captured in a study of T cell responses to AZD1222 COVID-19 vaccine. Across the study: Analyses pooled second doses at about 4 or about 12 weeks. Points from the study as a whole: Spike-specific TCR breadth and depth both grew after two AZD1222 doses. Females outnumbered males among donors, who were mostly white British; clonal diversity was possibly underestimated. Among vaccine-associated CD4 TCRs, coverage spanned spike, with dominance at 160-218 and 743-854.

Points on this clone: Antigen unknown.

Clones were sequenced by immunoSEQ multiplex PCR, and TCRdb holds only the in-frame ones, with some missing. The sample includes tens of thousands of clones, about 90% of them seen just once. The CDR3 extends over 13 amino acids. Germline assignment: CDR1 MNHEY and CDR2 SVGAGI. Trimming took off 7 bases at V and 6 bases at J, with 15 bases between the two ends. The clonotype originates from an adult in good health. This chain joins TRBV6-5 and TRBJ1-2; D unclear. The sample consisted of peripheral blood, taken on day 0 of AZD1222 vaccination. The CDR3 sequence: CASKALYTDGYTF. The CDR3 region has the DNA TGTGCCAGCAAGGCGTTGTACACTGATGGCTACACCTTC.